This T cell receptor (beta chain) comes out of a study of Ad26.COV2.S vaccination and SARS-CoV-2 variants. CDR3 length: 14 amino acids. The V and J ends lost 7 bases and 0 bases respectively, with 15 bases between them. Germline CDR1 and CDR2: SQVTM and ANQGSEA. Sequencing was performed with immunoSEQ multiplex PCR; in TCRdb, only in-frame clones are kept and a portion is missing. Found here are about half a million clones, 89% of them singletons; the top ten hold 1.7%. Treatment noted: some 19 received Ad26.COV2.S at low or high dose, single or two shots; a few received placebo; per-sample allocation not given. Sampling was done on day 63 after the first vaccine or placebo injection. At a Boston site, the person donating was an adult of 18-55 years.

This sequence was found in a person aged 18-60 years who received the Ad26.COV2.S COVID-19 vaccine or a placebo. Specimen: peripheral blood, collected in a trial of Ad26.COV2.S vaccine versus placebo. The V call is TRBV29-1, the J call TRBJ1-1; D unresolved. CDR3 loop: CSAERGPMNTEAFF. CDR3 nucleotides: TGCAGCGCCGAGAGAGGGCCAATGAACACTGAAGCTTTCTTT.